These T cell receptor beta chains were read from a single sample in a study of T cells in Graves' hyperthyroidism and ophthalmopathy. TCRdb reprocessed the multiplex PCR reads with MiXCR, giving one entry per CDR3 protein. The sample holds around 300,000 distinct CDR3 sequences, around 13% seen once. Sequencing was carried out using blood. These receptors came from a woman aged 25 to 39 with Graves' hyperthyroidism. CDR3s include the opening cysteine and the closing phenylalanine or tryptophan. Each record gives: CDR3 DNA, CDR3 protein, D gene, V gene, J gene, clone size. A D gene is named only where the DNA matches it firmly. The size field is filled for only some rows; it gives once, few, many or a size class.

cdr3_nt: TGTGCCAGCAGCCAAATCGGCGAAAAGGACAGGGTGAACGCTGAAGCTTTCTTT; cdr3_aa: CASSQIGEKDRVNAEAFF; d_call: TRBD1; v_call: TRBV14; j_call: TRBJ1-1; clone_size: NA
cdr3_nt: TGCAGTGCGACTAGCGGGTCCTACGAGCAGTACTTC; cdr3_aa: CSATSGSYEQYF; d_call: TRBD2; v_call: TRBV20-1; j_call: TRBJ2-7; clone_size: many
cdr3_nt: TGTGCCAGCTCACCAGGACCAGAGGTGAAAAATGAGCAGTTCTTC; cdr3_aa: CASSPGPEVKNEQFF; d_call: NA; v_call: TRBV18; j_call: TRBJ2-1; clone_size: few
cdr3_nt: TGTGCCAGCTACGGGGGATACAGGGGGAACACCGGGGAGCTGTTTTTT; cdr3_aa: CASYGGYRGNTGELFF; d_call: NA; v_call: TRBV6-2/TRBV6-3; j_call: TRBJ2-2; clone_size: NA
cdr3_nt: TGTGCCAGCAGTTACCTAGCGGGAGGGCCCAGTGAGCAGTTCTTC; cdr3_aa: CASSYLAGGPSEQFF; d_call: TRBD2; v_call: TRBV6-2/TRBV6-3; j_call: TRBJ2-1; clone_size: NA
cdr3_nt: TGTGCCAGCAGCCATACCTTAGCGGGGATAAACACCGGGGAGCTGTTTTTT; cdr3_aa: CASSHTLAGINTGELFF; d_call: TRBD2; v_call: TRBV6-2/TRBV6-3; j_call: TRBJ2-2; clone_size: many
cdr3_nt: TGTGCCAGCAGCTCTTATATCGGGAGGGCCCGGTTCGAGCAGTACTTC; cdr3_aa: CASSSYIGRARFEQYF; d_call: TRBD2; v_call: TRBV11-2; j_call: TRBJ2-7; clone_size: many
cdr3_nt: TGTGCCAGCAGGTCTTCAGGGGGTTTGAACACTGAAGCTTTCTTT; cdr3_aa: CASRSSGGLNTEAFF; d_call: TRBD1; v_call: TRBV6-2/TRBV6-3; j_call: TRBJ1-1; clone_size: many
cdr3_nt: TGTGCCAGCTCACCTTCGCTTAGGACAGGGTTACACGAGCAGTACTTC; cdr3_aa: CASSPSLRTGLHEQYF; d_call: TRBD1; v_call: TRBV18; j_call: TRBJ2-7; clone_size: NA
cdr3_nt: TGTGCCAGCAGCGCCCGACTAGCGGGAGCGGCAGATACGCAGTATTTT; cdr3_aa: CASSARLAGAADTQYF; d_call: TRBD2; v_call: TRBV9; j_call: TRBJ2-3; clone_size: few
cdr3_nt: TGTGCCAGCAGTTTACCCGGGGACAGGTCCTACGAGCAGTACTTC; cdr3_aa: CASSLPGDRSYEQYF; d_call: TRBD1; v_call: TRBV28; j_call: TRBJ2-7; clone_size: many
cdr3_nt: TGTGCCAGCAGCTTAGTAGGGTCCCCGGGGGAGGGCTACACCTTC; cdr3_aa: CASSLVGSPGEGYTF; d_call: NA; v_call: TRBV7-8; j_call: TRBJ1-2; clone_size: few
cdr3_nt: TGCAGTGCTAGAGATGGGACAGGAGTCGGCTACACCTTC; cdr3_aa: CSARDGTGVGYTF; d_call: TRBD1; v_call: TRBV20-1; j_call: TRBJ1-2; clone_size: NA
cdr3_nt: TGTGCCAGCAGCCTATCCTCCGGGACAGGGGTCGGGGGGAGGGTAAGGGATGAGCAGTTCTTC; cdr3_aa: CASSLSSGTGVGGRVRDEQFF; d_call: TRBD1; v_call: TRBV7-9; j_call: TRBJ2-1; clone_size: few
cdr3_nt: TGTGCCACGATTACGGGTAACTATGGCTACACCTTC; cdr3_aa: CATITGNYGYTF; d_call: NA; v_call: TRBV28; j_call: TRBJ1-2; clone_size: many
cdr3_nt: TGCAGTGCTTTGTCCCCGGCCAACACTGAAGCTTTCTTT; cdr3_aa: CSALSPANTEAFF; d_call: NA; v_call: TRBV20-1; j_call: TRBJ1-1; clone_size: NA
cdr3_nt: TGTGCCAGCAGCTGGGGCGGCAATGAGCAGTTCTTC; cdr3_aa: CASSWGGNEQFF; d_call: NA; v_call: TRBV11-1; j_call: TRBJ2-1; clone_size: many
cdr3_nt: TGTGCCAGCAGCTGGACAGGGGCTAACCAGCCCCAGCATTTT; cdr3_aa: CASSWTGANQPQHF; d_call: TRBD1; v_call: TRBV7-2; j_call: TRBJ1-5; clone_size: few
cdr3_nt: TGTGCCAGCAGCTTTTGGTGGGAGGGCCAATGGCAGTACTTC; cdr3_aa: CASSFWWEGQWQYF; d_call: TRBD2; v_call: TRBV11-2; j_call: TRBJ2-7; clone_size: few
cdr3_nt: TGTGCCTGGAGTGTCTCGGGACTGCCACTAAAAAATGAAAAACTGTTTTTT; cdr3_aa: CAWSVSGLPLKNEKLFF; d_call: NA; v_call: TRBV30; j_call: TRBJ1-4; clone_size: few
cdr3_nt: TGCAGCGTTCAACAGGAGGCAAGGGAGCTGTTTTTT; cdr3_aa: CSVQQEARELFF; d_call: NA; v_call: TRBV29-1; j_call: TRBJ2-2; clone_size: many
cdr3_nt: TGTGCCAGTTTCGAGGGCGGAAACACCATATATTTT; cdr3_aa: CASFEGGNTIYF; d_call: NA; v_call: TRBV6-1; j_call: TRBJ1-3; clone_size: few
cdr3_nt: TGTGCCAGCAGTTTATCGACTAGCGGCCCCTACAATGAGCAGTTCTTC; cdr3_aa: CASSLSTSGPYNEQFF; d_call: TRBD2; v_call: TRBV12-3/TRBV12-4; j_call: TRBJ2-1; clone_size: NA
cdr3_nt: TGCGCCAGCAGCTTGGACGGCAGGGGCACCGGGGAGCTGTTTTTT; cdr3_aa: CASSLDGRGTGELFF; d_call: NA; v_call: TRBV5-1; j_call: TRBJ2-2; clone_size: many
cdr3_nt: TGCGCCAGCAGCTTCACTAGCGTGGATGAGCAGTTCTTC; cdr3_aa: CASSFTSVDEQFF; d_call: TRBD2; v_call: TRBV5-1; j_call: TRBJ2-1; clone_size: many
cdr3_nt: TGTGCCAGCACCTGGTCCTCGGCGAGTGAGCAGTTCTTC; cdr3_aa: CASTWSSASEQFF; d_call: NA; v_call: TRBV2; j_call: TRBJ2-1; clone_size: few
cdr3_nt: TGCGCCAGCAGCTTGCTAACTGCTAGTCCCTACGAGCAGTACTTC; cdr3_aa: CASSLLTASPYEQYF; d_call: NA; v_call: TRBV5-1; j_call: TRBJ2-7; clone_size: NA
cdr3_nt: TGTGCCAGCAGCTTCGGGACAGGGACGAACACTGAAGCTTTCTTT; cdr3_aa: CASSFGTGTNTEAFF; d_call: TRBD1; v_call: TRBV5-4; j_call: TRBJ1-1; clone_size: many